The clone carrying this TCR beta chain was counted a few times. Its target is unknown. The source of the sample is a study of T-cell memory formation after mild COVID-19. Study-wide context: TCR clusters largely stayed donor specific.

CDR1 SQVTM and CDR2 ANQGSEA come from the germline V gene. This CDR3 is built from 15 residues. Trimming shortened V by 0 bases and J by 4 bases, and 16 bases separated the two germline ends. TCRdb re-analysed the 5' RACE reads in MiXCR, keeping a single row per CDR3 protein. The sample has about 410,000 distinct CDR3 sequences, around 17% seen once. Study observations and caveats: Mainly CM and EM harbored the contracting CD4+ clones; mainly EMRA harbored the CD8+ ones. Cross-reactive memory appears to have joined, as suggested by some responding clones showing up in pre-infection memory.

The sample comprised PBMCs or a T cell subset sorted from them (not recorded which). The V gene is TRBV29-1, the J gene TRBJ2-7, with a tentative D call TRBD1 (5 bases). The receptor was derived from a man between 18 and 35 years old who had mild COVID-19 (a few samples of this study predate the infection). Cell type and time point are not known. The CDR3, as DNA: TGCAGCGTTGAAGATCGTCAGGGCGTGGAATACGAGCAGTACTTC. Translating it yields CSVEDRQGVEYEQYF.